This T cell receptor (beta chain) was sequenced in a study of liver allograft versus peripheral blood T cells. Study summary: Within transplanted livers, the T cell receptor repertoires were examined and compared against the repertoires present in the peripheral blood of liver transplant recipients. The study's findings and limits: Intragraft T cell receptor repertoires of liver allografts were reported to differ from peripheral blood repertoires.

CDR3 length: 13 residues. Trimming took off 5 bases at V and 5 bases at J, with 12 bases between the two ends. Germline CDR1 reads SQVTM; CDR2 reads ANQGSEA. Using its own MiXCR run on the reads, TCRdb lists one record per CDR3 protein. The data contain 9,200 or so distinct CDR3 sequences, approximately 16% of them singletons. This clonotype is judged medium-sized. The target antigen is unknown. The chain combines TRBV29-1 with TRBJ1-4; D is possibly TRBD1 (5 bases). The receptor's source is a human patient who had a liver transplant. Certain T cells may be donor cells from the graft. CDR3 residues: CSVRRDANEKLFF. CDR3 nucleotides: TGCAGCGTTCGCAGGGATGCGAATGAAAAACTGTTTTTT.